This T cell receptor (beta chain) comes out of a study of post-analysis software for immune sequencing data. Regarding the study as a whole: Patients had higher frequencies than controls of five TRBV segments, including TRBV5-6, TRBV5-1 and TRBV20-1.

Germline V gives CDR1 SQVTM, CDR2 ANQGSEA. The CDR3 loop spans 14 amino acids. Trimming stripped 5 bases from V and 0 bases from J, with 12 bases between. As for this clonotype: As yet, its antigen is unknown.

Unique molecular identifiers had been added to the TCR beta cDNA libraries. Starting from about 0.98 to 11 million T cells, the study yielded a few hundred thousand cDNA molecules. TCRdb redid the calling of the PCR reads with MiXCR, one entry per CDR3 protein. The sample lists hundreds of thousands of distinct CDR3 sequences, around 50% occurring once. The chain links TRBV29-1 to TRBJ2-3; D unresolved. This clonotype was sampled from a girl between 10 and 17 years old with multiple sclerosis. The material sequenced was blood. The CDR3 coding sequence is TGCAGCGTTATTAGGGAAGGGAGCACAGATACGCAGTATTTT. It is translated as CSVIREGSTDTQYF.